The 22 T cell receptor beta chains listed next were all sequenced from one sample in a study of metastatic and nonmetastatic thyroid tumors. No patient had received any treatment before thyroid surgery. TCRdb reanalyzed the PCR reads with MiXCR. The sample includes about 19,000 clones, 28% of them seen just once. Sequences were obtained from tumor tissue. The receptor source for this set is a female donor with papillary thyroid cancer or a benign thyroid nodule (not recorded which). Some clones in this sample may be carry-over from other donors' samples.

This rearrangement joins TRBV6-2 or TRBV6-3 to TRBJ1-3; D unclear. Germline V gives CDR1 MNHEY, CDR2 SVGEGT. The CDR3 totals 14 residues. V was shortened by 6 bases and J by 0 bases, with 9 bases between the two germline ends. CDR3 amino acids: CASRRVGSGNTIYF. The CDR3 nucleotides are TGTGCCAGCAGAAGAGTCGGCTCTGGAAACACCATATATTTT.

This clone was counted many times. The rearrangement uses TRBV2 and TRBJ2-2; tentative D call: TRBD2 (6 bases). Germline lookup yields CDR1 SNHLY and CDR2 FYNNEI. This CDR3 has 14 residues. V was clipped by 7 bases and J by 3 bases, with 12 bases between them. CDR3 amino acids: CASIGGEYTGELFF. CDR3 bases: TGTGCCAGCATTGGCGGGGAATACACCGGGGAGCTGTTTTTT. Filled out from reference TRBV2 and TRBJ2-2, the complete variable domain reads EPEVTQTPSHQVTQMGQEVILRCVPISNHLYFYWYRQILGQKVEFLVSFYNNEISEKSEIFDDQFSVERPDGSNFTLKIRSTKLEDSAMYFCASIGGEYTGELFFGEGSRLTVL.

In regard to this clone: An end of the junction does not agree with germline; a read error may underlie this. CDR3 sequence: CASSPTTNSYEQHF. CDR3 DNA sequence: TGTGCCAGCAGCCCGACGACCAATTCCTACGAGCAGCACTTC. This sequence joins TRBV9 and TRBJ2-7, with D unclear. The germline V gene has CDR1 SGDLS and CDR2 YYNGEE. The CDR3 extends over 14 amino acids.

This clone qualifies as medium-sized (0.01 to 0.1%). The V gene is TRBV27, the J gene TRBJ1-6; D call uncertain. The CDR3 contains 13 residues. V was cut by 4 bases and J by 3 bases, with 4 bases left in between. Looked up from germline, CDR1 is MNHEY and CDR2 is SMNVEV (reference sequence). The CDR3 nucleotides are TGTGCCAGCAGTTACAGCTATAATTCACCCCTCCACTTT. Protein: CASSYSYNSPLHF.

Sample share makes this clone medium-sized. This sequence joins TRBV6-1 and TRBJ1-2; D is undetermined. Looked up from germline, CDR1 is MNHNS and CDR2 is SASEGT. The V gene lost 6 bases and the J gene lost 8 bases, with 22 bases spanning the gap. The CDR3 has 15 amino acids. The CDR3 sequence is CASSPLPPPSPGYTF. The CDR3 DNA reads as TGTGCCAGCAGCCCACTCCCCCCTCCCTCTCCGGGCTACACCTTC.

This clone was recorded a few times. The rearrangement links TRBV6-1 to TRBJ2-7; D gene unclear. Germline assignment: CDR1 MNHNS and CDR2 SASEGT. This CDR3 has 11 amino acids. Trimming shortened V by 10 bases and J by 0 bases, and 7 bases separated the two germline ends. The CDR3 here is CATLSSYEQYF. The CDR3 region has the DNA TGTGCCACCCTATCCTCCTACGAGCAGTACTTC.

The chain is built from TRBV7-8 and TRBJ2-7; 8 nucleotides line up with TRBD2. The CDR3 consists of 18 residues. J lost 2 bases, V lost 5 bases, and 17 bases had no gene match. CDR1 is SGHVS, CDR2 FQNEAQ, per germline. The CDR3 region is CASSNAHLTSGNPYEQYF. The CDR3 bases are TGTGCCAGCAGCAATGCCCACCTAACTAGCGGTAACCCCTACGAGCAGTACTTC.

The rearrangement joins TRBV7-8 to TRBJ2-7; D is uncertain. The CDR3 is made up of 13 amino acids. V was clipped by 1 base and J by 4 bases, with 8 bases between them. From germline, CDR1 is SGHVS and CDR2 FQNEAQ. CDR3 loop: CASSLGPPYEQYF. In DNA form, the CDR3 reads TGTGCCAGCAGCTTAGGACCTCCTTACGAGCAGTACTTC. The full variable domain, completed using reference TRBV7-8 and TRBJ2-7, is GAGVSQSPRYKVAKRGQDVALRCDPISGHVSLFWYQQALGQGPEFLTYFQNEAQLDKSGLPSDRFFAERPEGSVSTLKIQRTQQEDSAVYLCASSLGPPYEQYFGPGTRLTVT.

This clone was recorded a few times. This is likely a read error, given that the CDR3 carries no conserved phenylalanine or tryptophan at its end. Other DNA sequences in this sample translate to the same CDR3. The V and J genes are TRBV12-3 or TRBV12-4 and TRBJ2-3; no clear D gene. This CDR3 contains 15 residues. The CDR3 loop reads CASSLVAVVADTQYL. Here the CDR3 DNA reads TGTGCCAGCAGCTTAGTCGCAGTTGTGGCAGATACGCAGTATCTT.

The chain couples TRBV24-1 to TRBJ2-5; 8 bases fit TRBD1. Germline values: CDR1 KGHDR, CDR2 SFDVKD. The CDR3 sequence is 14 residues long. V lost 9 bases, J lost 4 bases, and 9 bases stayed unmatched. For the CDR3, the DNA is TGTGCCACCTCGGACAGGGAGTGGGGAGAGACCCAGTACTTC. This encodes CATSDREWGETQYF.

This clone was counted ten times or more. V gene TRBV7-9 combines with J gene TRBJ2-1, with 7 bases that match TRBD2. CDR3 size: 16 residues. Unmatched junction bases numbered 13, after V lost 5 bases and J lost 6 bases. Germline V gene data show CDR1 as SEHNR and CDR2 as FQNEAQ (reference sequence). Here the CDR3 DNA reads TGTGCCAGCAGCGTAAAACCAGGACTAGGACGCAATGAGCAGTTCTTC. Translation: CASSVKPGLGRNEQFF.

This clone has a handful of counts. The gene calls are TRBV2 and TRBJ1-3; D is uncertain. Germline CDR1 and CDR2: SNHLY and FYNNEI. There are 15 residues in the CDR3. Trimming shortened V by 6 bases and J by 3 bases, and 15 bases separated the two germline ends. In nucleotides, the CDR3 is TGTGCCAGCAGGCGAAGTTCTGACCTTGGAAACACCATATATTTT. It yields the protein CASRRSSDLGNTIYF.

This clone was detected many times. The chain joins TRBV10-1 to TRBJ1-1; TRBD1 matches at 7 bases. Germline CDR1 WNHNN, CDR2 SYGVQD (reference sequence). The CDR3 runs 14 residues. V shed 8 bases and J 7 bases; nucleotides not matched to a gene: 13. CDR3 region: CASGPTGMIGEAFF. The CDR3 DNA reads TGCGCCAGCGGGCCGACAGGGATGATTGGTGAAGCTTTCTTT.

The chain joins TRBV7-9 to TRBJ2-7; a weak D match, TRBD1 (5 bases). Per the germline V gene, CDR1 is SEHNR and CDR2 is FQNEAQ (reference sequence). The ends were cut back, 6 bases at V and 4 bases at J, with 16 bases in the middle. CDR3 size: 14 residues. The CDR3 nucleotides are TGTGCCAGCAGTCAGTGGCAGGGCGATTACGAGCAGTACTTC. Protein: CASSQWQGDYEQYF.

This chain uses TRBV30 with TRBJ1-2; the match to TRBD1 covers 7 bases. This CDR3 spans 13 amino acids. Trimming removed 3 bases from V and 2 bases from J; junction bases left unmatched: 3. Germline V gives CDR1 GTSNPN, CDR2 SVGIG (reference sequence). This CDR3 is CAWREQGNYGYTF. CDR3 bases: TGTGCCTGGAGGGAACAGGGGAACTATGGCTACACCTTC.

The chain uses TRBV9 and TRBJ2-7; D not resolved. From germline, CDR1 is SGDLS and CDR2 YYNGEE. This CDR3 comprises 16 residues. Trimming pared 1 base from V and 4 bases from J, leaving 18 bases between. The CDR3 DNA is TGTGCCAGCAGCGTACGAAAATGCCCCGTGGCGTACGAGCAGTACTTC. Protein: CASSVRKCPVAYEQYF.

This clone was picked up many times. J is TRBJ1-5 and V is TRBV28, with D perhaps TRBD1 (5 bases). The CDR3 spans 15 residues. V was cut by 4 bases and J by 5 bases, with 15 bases left in between. CDR1 and CDR2 (germline): MDHEN, SYDVKM. CDR3 coding DNA: TGTGCCAGCAGTTCATCCGGGACCGGGTATCAGCCCCAGCATTTT. Its translation is CASSSSGTGYQPQHF.

The chain employs TRBV28 and TRBJ1-1; D remains unclear. Trimming removed 7 bases at V and 9 bases at J, with 18 bases between. The CDR3 spans 13 residues. CDR1 and CDR2 (germline): MDHEN, SYDVKM. Written as DNA, the CDR3 is TGTGCCAGCATGTTAGGTCGAATCTCCCAAGCTTTCTTT. Its protein product is CASMLGRISQAFF.

The V and J genes are TRBV6-1 and TRBJ1-3, with TRBD1 as a possible D gene (6 bases). CDR3 length: 15 amino acids. The germline gives CDR1 MNHNS, CDR2 SASEGT. V dropped 5 bases and J dropped 0 bases, with 11 bases sitting between them. The DNA for the CDR3 is TGTGCCAGCAGTCATAAACAGGGCTCTGGAAACACCATATATTTT. Residues: CASSHKQGSGNTIYF.

The rearrangement links TRBV20-1 to TRBJ2-7; D might be TRBD1 (5 bases). CDR1 is DFQATT and CDR2 is SNEGSKA in the germline V gene (reference sequence). Between the trimmed V and J ends, which lost 1 base and 0 bases, there was a span of 13 bases. The CDR3 runs to 15 residues. The CDR3 spells CSARVDTSSSYEQYF. In DNA form, the CDR3 reads TGCAGTGCTAGAGTGGACACCTCGAGCTCCTACGAGCAGTACTTC.

The chain links TRBV20-1 to TRBJ2-3; D is unclear. The CDR3 runs to 15 residues. Looked up from germline, CDR1 is DFQATT and CDR2 is SNEGSKA (reference sequence). V lost 3 bases and J lost 3, with 16 bases in between. CDR3 in DNA: TGCAGTGCTAGTAAGGTTGGAGCGATGACAGATACGCAGTATTTT. It is translated as CSASKVGAMTDTQYF.

V and J are TRBV30 and TRBJ2-3; D not resolved. The CDR3 is made up of 13 amino acids. Germline V lookup: CDR1 GTSNPN, CDR2 SVGIG (reference sequence). V gave up 2 bases and J gave up 0 bases, with 6 bases separating them. As DNA, the CDR3 is TGTGCCTGGAGTCTTAGGAGCACAGATACGCAGTATTTT. Translating it yields CAWSLRSTDTQYF.